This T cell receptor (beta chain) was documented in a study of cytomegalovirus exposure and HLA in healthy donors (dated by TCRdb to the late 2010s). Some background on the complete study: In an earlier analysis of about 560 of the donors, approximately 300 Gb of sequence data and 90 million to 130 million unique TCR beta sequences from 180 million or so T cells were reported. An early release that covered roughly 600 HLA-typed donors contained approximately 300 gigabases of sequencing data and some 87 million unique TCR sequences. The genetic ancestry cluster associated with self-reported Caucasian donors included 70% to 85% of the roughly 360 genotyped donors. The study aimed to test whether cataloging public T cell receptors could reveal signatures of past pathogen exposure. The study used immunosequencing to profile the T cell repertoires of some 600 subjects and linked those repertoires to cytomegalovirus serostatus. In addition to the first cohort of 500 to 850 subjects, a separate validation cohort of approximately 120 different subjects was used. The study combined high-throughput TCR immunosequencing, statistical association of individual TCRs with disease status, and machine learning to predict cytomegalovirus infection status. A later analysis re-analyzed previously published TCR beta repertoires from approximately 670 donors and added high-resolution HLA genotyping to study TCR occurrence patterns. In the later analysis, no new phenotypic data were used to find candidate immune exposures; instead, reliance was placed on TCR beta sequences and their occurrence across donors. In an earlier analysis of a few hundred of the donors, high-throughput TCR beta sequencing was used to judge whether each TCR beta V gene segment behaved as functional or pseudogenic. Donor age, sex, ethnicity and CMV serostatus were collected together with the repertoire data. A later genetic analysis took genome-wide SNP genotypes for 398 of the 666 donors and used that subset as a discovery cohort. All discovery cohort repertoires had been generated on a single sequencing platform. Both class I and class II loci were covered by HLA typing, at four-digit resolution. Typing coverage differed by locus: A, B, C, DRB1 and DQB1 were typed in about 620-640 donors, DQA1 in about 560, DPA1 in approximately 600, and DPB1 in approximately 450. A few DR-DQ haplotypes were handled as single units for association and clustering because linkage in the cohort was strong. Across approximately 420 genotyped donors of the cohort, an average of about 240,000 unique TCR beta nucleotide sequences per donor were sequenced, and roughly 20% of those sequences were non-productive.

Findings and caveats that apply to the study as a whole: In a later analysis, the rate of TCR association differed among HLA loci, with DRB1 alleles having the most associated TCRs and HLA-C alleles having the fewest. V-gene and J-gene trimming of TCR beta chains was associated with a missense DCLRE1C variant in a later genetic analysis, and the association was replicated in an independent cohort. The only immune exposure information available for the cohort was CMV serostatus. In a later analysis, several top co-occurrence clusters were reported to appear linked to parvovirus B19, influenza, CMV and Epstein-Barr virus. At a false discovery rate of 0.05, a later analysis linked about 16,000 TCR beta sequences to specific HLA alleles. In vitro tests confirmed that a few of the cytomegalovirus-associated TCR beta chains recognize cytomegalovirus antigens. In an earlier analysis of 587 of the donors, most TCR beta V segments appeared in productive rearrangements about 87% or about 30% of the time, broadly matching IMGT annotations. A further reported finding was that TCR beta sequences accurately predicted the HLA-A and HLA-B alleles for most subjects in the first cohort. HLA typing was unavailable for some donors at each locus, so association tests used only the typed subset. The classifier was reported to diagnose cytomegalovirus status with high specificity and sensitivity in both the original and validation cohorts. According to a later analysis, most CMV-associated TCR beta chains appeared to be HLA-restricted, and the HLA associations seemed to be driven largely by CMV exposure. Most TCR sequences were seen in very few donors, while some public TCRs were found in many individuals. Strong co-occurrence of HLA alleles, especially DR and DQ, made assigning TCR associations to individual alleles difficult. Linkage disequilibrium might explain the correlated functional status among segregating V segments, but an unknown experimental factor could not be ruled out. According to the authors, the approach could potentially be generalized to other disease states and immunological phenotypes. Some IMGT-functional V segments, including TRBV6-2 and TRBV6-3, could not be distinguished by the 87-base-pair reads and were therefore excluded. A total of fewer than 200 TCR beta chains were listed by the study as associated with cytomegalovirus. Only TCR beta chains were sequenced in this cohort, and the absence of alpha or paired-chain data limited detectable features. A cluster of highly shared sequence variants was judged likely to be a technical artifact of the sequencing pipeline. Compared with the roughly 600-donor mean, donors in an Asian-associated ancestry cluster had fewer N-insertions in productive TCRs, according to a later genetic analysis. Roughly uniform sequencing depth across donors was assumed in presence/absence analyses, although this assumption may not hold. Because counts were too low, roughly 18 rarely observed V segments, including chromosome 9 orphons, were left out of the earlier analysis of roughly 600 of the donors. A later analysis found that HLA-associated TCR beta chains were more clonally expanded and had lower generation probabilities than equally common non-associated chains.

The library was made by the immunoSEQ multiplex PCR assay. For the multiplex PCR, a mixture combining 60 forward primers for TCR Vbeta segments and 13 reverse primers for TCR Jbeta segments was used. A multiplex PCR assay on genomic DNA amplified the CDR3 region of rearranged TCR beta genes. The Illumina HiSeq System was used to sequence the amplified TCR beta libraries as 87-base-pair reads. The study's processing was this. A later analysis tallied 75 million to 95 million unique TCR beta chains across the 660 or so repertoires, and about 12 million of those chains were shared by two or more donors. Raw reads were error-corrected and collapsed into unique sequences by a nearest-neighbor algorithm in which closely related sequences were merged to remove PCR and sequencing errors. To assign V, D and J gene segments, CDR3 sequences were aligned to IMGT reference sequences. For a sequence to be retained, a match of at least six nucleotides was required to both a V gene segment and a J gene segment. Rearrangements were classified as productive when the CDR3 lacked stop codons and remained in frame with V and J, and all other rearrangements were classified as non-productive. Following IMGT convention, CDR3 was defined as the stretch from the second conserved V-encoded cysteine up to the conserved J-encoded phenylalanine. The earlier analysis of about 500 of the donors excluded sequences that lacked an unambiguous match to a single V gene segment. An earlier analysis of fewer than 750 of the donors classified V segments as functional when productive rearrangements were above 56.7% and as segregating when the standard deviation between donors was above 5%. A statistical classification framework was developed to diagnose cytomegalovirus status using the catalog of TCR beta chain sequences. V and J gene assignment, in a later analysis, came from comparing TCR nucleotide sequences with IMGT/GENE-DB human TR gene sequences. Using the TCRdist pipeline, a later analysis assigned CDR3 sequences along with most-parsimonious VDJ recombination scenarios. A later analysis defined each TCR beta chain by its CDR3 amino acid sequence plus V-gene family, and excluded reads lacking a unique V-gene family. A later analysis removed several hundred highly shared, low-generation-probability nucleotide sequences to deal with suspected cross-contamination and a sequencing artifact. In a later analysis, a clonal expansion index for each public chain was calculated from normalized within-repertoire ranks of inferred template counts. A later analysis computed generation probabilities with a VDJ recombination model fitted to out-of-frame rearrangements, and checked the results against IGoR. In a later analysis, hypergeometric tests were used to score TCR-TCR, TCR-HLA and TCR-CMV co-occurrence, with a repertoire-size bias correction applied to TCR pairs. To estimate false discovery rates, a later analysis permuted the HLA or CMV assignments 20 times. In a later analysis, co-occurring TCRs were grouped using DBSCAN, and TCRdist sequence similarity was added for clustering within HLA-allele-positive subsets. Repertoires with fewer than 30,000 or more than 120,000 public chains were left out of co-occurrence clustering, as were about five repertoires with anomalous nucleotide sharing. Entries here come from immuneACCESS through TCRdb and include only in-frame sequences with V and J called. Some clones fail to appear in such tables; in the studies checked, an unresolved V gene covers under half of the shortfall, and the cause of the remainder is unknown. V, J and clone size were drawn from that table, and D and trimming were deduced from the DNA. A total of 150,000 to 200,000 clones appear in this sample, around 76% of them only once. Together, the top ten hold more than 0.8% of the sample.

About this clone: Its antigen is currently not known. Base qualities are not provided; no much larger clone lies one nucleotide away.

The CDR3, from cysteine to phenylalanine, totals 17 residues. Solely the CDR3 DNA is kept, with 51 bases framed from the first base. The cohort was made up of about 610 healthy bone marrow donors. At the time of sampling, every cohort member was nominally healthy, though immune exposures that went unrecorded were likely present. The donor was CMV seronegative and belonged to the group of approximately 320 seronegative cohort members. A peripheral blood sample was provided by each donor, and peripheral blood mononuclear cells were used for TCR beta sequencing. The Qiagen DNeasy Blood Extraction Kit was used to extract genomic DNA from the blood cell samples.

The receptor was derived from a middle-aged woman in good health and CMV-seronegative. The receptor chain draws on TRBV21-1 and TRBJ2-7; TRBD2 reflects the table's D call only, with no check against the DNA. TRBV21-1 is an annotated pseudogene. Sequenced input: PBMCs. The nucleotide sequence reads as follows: TGTGCCAGACCCCTCCGAGGACTAGCGGGAGGAGGGTACGAGCAGTACTTC. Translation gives CARPLRGLAGGGYEQYF.